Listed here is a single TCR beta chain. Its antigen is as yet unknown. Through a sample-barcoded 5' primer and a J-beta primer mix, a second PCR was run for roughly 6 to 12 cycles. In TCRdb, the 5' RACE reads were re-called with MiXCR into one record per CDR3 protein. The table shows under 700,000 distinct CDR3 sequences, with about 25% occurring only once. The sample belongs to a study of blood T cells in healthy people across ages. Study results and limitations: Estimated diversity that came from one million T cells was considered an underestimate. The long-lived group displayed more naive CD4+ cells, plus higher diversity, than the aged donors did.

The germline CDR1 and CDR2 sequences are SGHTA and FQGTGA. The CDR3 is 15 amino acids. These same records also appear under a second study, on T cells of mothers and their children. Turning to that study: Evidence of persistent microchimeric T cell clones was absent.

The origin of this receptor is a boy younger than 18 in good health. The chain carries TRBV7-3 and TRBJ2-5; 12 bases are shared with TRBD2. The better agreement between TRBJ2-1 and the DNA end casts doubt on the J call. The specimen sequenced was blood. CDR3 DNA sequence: TGTGCCAGCAGTTCCGGACTAGCGGGACTAAATGAGCAGTTCTTC. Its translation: CASSSGLAGLNEQFF.